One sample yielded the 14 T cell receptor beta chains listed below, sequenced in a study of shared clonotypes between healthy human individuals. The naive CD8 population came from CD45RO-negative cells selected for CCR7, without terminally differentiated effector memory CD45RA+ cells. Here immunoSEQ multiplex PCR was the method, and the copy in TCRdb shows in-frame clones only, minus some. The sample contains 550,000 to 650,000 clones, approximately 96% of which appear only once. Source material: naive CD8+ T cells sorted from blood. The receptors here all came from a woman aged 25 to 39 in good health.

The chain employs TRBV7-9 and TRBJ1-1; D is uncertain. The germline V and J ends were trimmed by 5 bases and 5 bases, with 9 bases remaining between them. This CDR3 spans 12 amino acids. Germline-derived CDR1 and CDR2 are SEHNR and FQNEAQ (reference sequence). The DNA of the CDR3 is TGTGCCAGCAGCCCGACCAGGACTGAAGCTTTCTTT. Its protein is CASSPTRTEAFF.

The CDR3: CATSRELAGEMNEQFF. CDR3 bases: TGTGCCACCAGCAGAGAACTAGCGGGAGAGATGAATGAGCAGTTCTTC. The J gene is TRBJ2-1, the V gene TRBV15, with 11 bases lining up with TRBD2. V was clipped by 0 bases and J by 7 bases; unmatched bases: 5. Germline CDR1 reads LNHNV; CDR2 reads YYDKDF (reference sequence). This CDR3 is 16 amino acids long.

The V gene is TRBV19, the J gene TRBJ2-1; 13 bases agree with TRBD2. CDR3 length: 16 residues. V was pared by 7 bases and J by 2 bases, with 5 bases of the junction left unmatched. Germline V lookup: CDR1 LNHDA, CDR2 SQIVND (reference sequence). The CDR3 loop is CASKLLAGGPYNEQFF. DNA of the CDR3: TGTGCCAGTAAGTTACTAGCGGGAGGGCCCTACAATGAGCAGTTCTTC.

DNA of the CDR3: TGCAGCGTTGAAGATCGCGGGGGTTGGGAGACCCAGTACTTC. Translating it yields CSVEDRGGWETQYF. The chain links TRBV29-1 to TRBJ2-5, with 7 bases fitting TRBD2. The CDR3 contains 14 residues. Germline-derived CDR1 and CDR2 are SQVTM and ANQGSEA. V shed 0 bases and J 5 bases; nucleotides not matched to a gene: 6.

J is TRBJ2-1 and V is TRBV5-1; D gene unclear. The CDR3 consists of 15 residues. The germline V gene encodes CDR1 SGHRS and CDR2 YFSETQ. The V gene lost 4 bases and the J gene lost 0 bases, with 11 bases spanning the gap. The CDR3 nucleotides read TGCGCCAGCAGCAAGGACCAGAGCTCCTACAATGAGCAGTTCTTC. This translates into CASSKDQSSYNEQFF.

CDR3 DNA sequence: TGCAGCGTTGAAGATCGACTTACCTACGAGCAGTACTTC. Protein: CSVEDRLTYEQYF. The chain combines TRBV29-1 with TRBJ2-7; no firm D call. With 0 bases removed from V and 2 bases from J, the gap between germline ends came to 8 bases. The CDR3 is 13 amino acids. CDR1 and CDR2 (germline): SQVTM, ANQGSEA.

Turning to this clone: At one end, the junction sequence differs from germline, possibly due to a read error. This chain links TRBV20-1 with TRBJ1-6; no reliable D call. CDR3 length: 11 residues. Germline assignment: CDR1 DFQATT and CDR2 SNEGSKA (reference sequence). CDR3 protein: CSAGDNSPLHF. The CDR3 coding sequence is TGCAGTGCTGGAGATAATTCACCCCTCCACTTT.

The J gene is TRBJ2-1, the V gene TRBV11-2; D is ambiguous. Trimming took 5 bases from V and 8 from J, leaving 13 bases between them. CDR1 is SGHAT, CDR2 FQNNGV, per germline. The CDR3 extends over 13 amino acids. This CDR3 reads CASSPRSSDEQFF. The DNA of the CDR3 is TGTGCCAGCAGCCCTCGGAGCTCGGATGAGCAGTTCTTC.

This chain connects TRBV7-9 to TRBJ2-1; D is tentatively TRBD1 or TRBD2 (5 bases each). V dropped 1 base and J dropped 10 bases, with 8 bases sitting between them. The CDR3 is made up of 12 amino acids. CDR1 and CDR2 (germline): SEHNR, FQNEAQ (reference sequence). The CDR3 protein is CASSLVGDEQFF. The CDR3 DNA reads TGTGCCAGCAGCTTAGTGGGGGACGAGCAGTTCTTC.

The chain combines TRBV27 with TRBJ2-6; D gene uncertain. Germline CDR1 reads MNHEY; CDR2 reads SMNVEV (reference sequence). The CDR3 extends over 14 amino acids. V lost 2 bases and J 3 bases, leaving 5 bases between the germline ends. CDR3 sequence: CASSLVGGANVLTF. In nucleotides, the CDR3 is TGTGCCAGCAGTTTAGTTGGTGGGGCCAACGTCCTGACTTTC.

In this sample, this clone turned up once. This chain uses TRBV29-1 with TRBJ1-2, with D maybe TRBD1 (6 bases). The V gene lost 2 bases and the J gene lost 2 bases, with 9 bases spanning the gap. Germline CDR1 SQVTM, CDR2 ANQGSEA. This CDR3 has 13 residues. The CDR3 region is CSVERTENYGYTF. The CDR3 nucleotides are TGCAGCGTTGAAAGGACAGAAAACTATGGCTACACCTTC.

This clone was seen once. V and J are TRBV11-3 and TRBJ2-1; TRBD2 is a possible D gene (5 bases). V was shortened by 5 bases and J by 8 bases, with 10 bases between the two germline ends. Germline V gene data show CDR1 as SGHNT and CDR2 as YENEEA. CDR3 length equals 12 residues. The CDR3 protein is CASSPLAYEQFF. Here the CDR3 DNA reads TGTGCCAGCAGCCCCCTAGCATATGAGCAGTTCTTC.

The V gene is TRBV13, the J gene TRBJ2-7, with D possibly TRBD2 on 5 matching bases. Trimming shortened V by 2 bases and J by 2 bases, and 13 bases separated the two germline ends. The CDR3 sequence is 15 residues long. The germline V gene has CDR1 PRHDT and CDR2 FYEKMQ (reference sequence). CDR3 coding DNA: TGTGCCAGCAGCTTAAGACTACGACTCCCCTACGAGCAGTACTTC. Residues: CASSLRLRLPYEQYF.

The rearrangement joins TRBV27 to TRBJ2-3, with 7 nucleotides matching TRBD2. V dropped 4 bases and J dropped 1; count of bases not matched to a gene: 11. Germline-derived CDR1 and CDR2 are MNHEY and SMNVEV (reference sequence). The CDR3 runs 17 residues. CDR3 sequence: CASSSASGGPRTDTQYF. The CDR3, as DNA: TGTGCCAGCAGTTCAGCTAGCGGAGGGCCCCGCACAGATACGCAGTATTTT.